These 17 T cell receptor beta chains originate from one sample sequenced in a study of OX40 agonist ivuxolimab in advanced cancers. Library creation used the immunoSEQ multiplex PCR assay. TCRdb carries this immuneACCESS record with in-frame sequences only. Its versions omit some clonotypes, under half of them owing to an unresolved V gene in the studies checked, with the rest unexplained. The sample table contains 80,000 to 95,000 clones; only one count was recorded for nearly 90% of them. The ten most abundant clones make up 0.65% to 0.8% of the sample. The sequencing here drew on CD4+ or CD8+ T cells sorted from blood, taken in a trial of the OX40 agonist ivuxolimab. These TCRs come from an adult with an advanced solid tumor such as melanoma, head and neck, liver or kidney cancer.

This clone was seen only once. V and J are TRBV25-1 and TRBJ2-2; D is undetermined. The CDR3 length is 14 residues. The V end was cut by 3 bases, the J end by 4 bases, with 9 bases between. CDR1 and CDR2 from the germline V gene are MGHDK and SYGVNS. The CDR3 sequence: CASSEFEVTGELFF. CDR3 DNA sequence: TGTGCCAGCAGTGAGTTCGAGGTCACCGGGGAGCTGTTTTTT.

The J gene is TRBJ2-2, the V gene TRBV11-3; 11 bases map to TRBD2. Trimming at V came to 1 base and at J to 6 bases, leaving 4 bases not matched to a gene. Germline values: CDR1 SGHNT, CDR2 YENEEA. CDR3 length: 16 amino acids. CDR3 bases: TGTGCCAGCAGCTTAGGCACTAGCGGGAGCCCCGGGGAGCTGTTTTTT. As protein: CASSLGTSGSPGELFF.

This chain uses TRBV27 with TRBJ2-7; 10 bases align to TRBD1. Germline trimming cut 5 bases from V and 7 bases from J; bases unmatched to any gene: 5. Germline V gene lookup returns CDR1 MNHEY and CDR2 SMNVEV (reference sequence). The CDR3 runs 13 residues. CDR3 bases: TGTGCCAGCAGTGAGTGGACAGGGGGAGAGCAGTACTTC. Amino acids: CASSEWTGGEQYF.

This chain joins TRBV29-1 and TRBJ1-5; a possible D gene is TRBD1 (6 bases). The CDR3 has 12 amino acids. Looked up from germline, CDR1 is SQVTM and CDR2 is ANQGSEA. The ends were cut back, 4 bases at V and 11 bases at J, with 15 bases in the middle. The CDR3 bases are TGCAGCGTTGTGGGGGTACAGGGAGCCCAGCATTTT. The encoded protein is CSVVGVQGAQHF.

V gene TRBV6-5 combines with J gene TRBJ2-7; 7 bases agree with TRBD1. The junction had 6 bases not matched to a gene; V was cut back by 5 bases and J by 2 bases. The CDR3 length is 14 residues. The germline gives CDR1 MNHEY, CDR2 SVGAGI. The CDR3 DNA reads TGTGCCAGCAGTCTCGACAGGGTACCCTACGAGCAGTACTTC. Protein sequence: CASSLDRVPYEQYF.

The chain is built from TRBV7-8 and TRBJ2-2; 14 bases are a match to TRBD2. The CDR3 covers 18 residues. Trimming at V came to 5 bases and at J to 0 bases, leaving 5 bases not matched to a gene. Germline V gene data show CDR1 as SGHVS and CDR2 as FQNEAQ. This chain's CDR3 is CASSVRGLAGANTGELFF. CDR3 nucleotides: TGTGCCAGCAGCGTTCGGGGACTAGCGGGGGCGAACACCGGGGAGCTGTTTTTT.

The chain carries TRBV6-1 and TRBJ1-2; 8 bases agree with TRBD1. The ends lost 6 bases at V and 8 bases at J; junction bases unmatched: 8. This CDR3 has 13 residues. CDR1 is MNHNS, CDR2 SASEGT, per germline. The CDR3 here is CASSPQGAQGYTF. DNA for the CDR3: TGTGCCAGCAGCCCCCAGGGGGCGCAAGGCTACACCTTC.

The chain has TRBV4-1 and TRBJ2-7, with no clear D. Per germline, CDR1 MGHRA and CDR2 YSYEKL. The CDR3 has 16 residues. V was shortened by 4 bases and J by 4 bases, with 20 bases between the two germline ends. DNA for the CDR3: TGCGCCAGCAGCCTAACCCAAAGTGGCGGAGTATACGAGCAGTACTTC. Protein: CASSLTQSGGVYEQYF.

The chain recombines TRBV28 with TRBJ2-7; 8 bases line up with TRBD1. V was clipped by 2 bases and J by 6 bases; unmatched bases: 6. Germline CDR1 MDHEN, CDR2 SYDVKM. The CDR3 length is 14 residues. The CDR3 coding sequence is TGTGCCAGCAGTTTAGTCGGACAGGGCGGCGAGCAGTACTTC. Its translation: CASSLVGQGGEQYF.

The rearrangement joins TRBV7-2 to TRBJ2-3; maybe TRBD1 (5 bases). The CDR3 runs to 15 residues. The V gene lost 0 bases and the J gene lost 5 bases, with 12 bases spanning the gap. CDR1 and CDR2 from the germline V gene are SGHTA and FQGNSA. CDR3 in DNA: TGTGCCAGCAGCTTAGCGTGGACACCTGGAGATACGCAGTATTTT. Translated: CASSLAWTPGDTQYF.

The chain employs TRBV4-1 and TRBJ2-3; D is perhaps TRBD2 (6 bases). The germline CDR1 and CDR2 sequences are MGHRA and YSYEKL. The CDR3 totals 17 residues. The V end lost 1 base, the J end lost 2 bases, and 16 bases lay between the germline ends. The CDR3 reads CASSQGRGDFYTDTQYF. Written as DNA, the CDR3 is TGCGCCAGCAGCCAAGGGAGAGGGGACTTCTACACAGATACGCAGTATTTT.

V gene TRBV6-1 combines with J gene TRBJ2-3, with TRBD2 matching over 12 bases. Germline V lookup: CDR1 MNHNS, CDR2 SASEGT. V was pared by 11 bases and J by 1 base, with 7 bases of the junction left unmatched. There are 15 residues in the CDR3. The CDR3 here is CAARLAGVGTDTQYF. CDR3 DNA sequence: TGTGCCGCGAGACTAGCGGGGGTGGGCACAGATACGCAGTATTTT.

This clone has only one observation. The chain couples TRBV6-5 to TRBJ1-1; D not certain. CDR3 length equals 16 residues. The V end was cut by 2 bases, the J end by 1 base, with 14 bases between. CDR1 is MNHEY, CDR2 SVGAGI, per germline. As DNA, the CDR3 is TGTGCCAGCAGTTACATGAGGGTTGGTAAGAACACTGAAGCTTTCTTT. Translation gives CASSYMRVGKNTEAFF.

The chain recombines TRBV29-1 with TRBJ2-3, with unresolved D. Germline CDR1 and CDR2: SQVTM and ANQGSEA. Between the trimmed V and J ends, which lost 1 base and 3 bases, there was a span of 8 bases. The CDR3 runs 13 residues. CDR3 nucleotides: TGCAGCGTTGAAGCGAGAACGACAGATACGCAGTATTTT. This sequence encodes CSVEARTTDTQYF.

The rearrangement joins TRBV7-9 to TRBJ2-1; D call uncertain. The CDR3 totals 17 residues. Germline loops: CDR1 SEHNR, CDR2 FQNEAQ (reference sequence). Trimming stripped 6 bases from V and 0 bases from J, with 18 bases between. The CDR3 protein is CASSGDSSVSSYNEQFF. The CDR3 bases are TGTGCCAGCAGTGGGGATAGCAGCGTGAGCTCCTACAATGAGCAGTTCTTC.

This chain uses TRBV4-3 with TRBJ2-1, with 7 bases that match TRBD2. The trim removed 1 base at V and 12 bases at J, leaving 3 bases unmatched. The germline CDR1 and CDR2 sequences are LGHNA and YSLEER. The CDR3 extends over 12 amino acids. The CDR3 region is CASSQVGGRQFF. In nucleotides, the CDR3 is TGCGCCAGCAGCCAAGTCGGGGGGAGGCAGTTCTTC.

The gene calls are TRBV10-3 and TRBJ1-2, with D unresolved. The CDR3 contains 14 residues. Trimming cost V 2 bases and J 2 bases, with 9 bases left between them. Per the germline V gene, CDR1 is ENHRY and CDR2 is SYGVKD. CDR3 in amino acids: CAISEAGNNYGYTF. The CDR3 nucleotides are TGTGCCATCAGTGAGGCCGGGAACAACTATGGCTACACCTTC.